The 5 T cell receptor beta chains reported below all come from one sample, sequenced in a study of blood T cell repertoires in COVID-19. TCRdb's copy holds only in-frame clones and misses some; the assay was immunoSEQ multiplex PCR. The sample has over 65,000 clones; roughly 82% are singletons. The sequencing input was peripheral blood. The receptors were sampled from a man older than 75 with active COVID-19.

The rearrangement uses TRBV10-3 and TRBJ2-2; D call uncertain. Germline CDR1 reads ENHRY; CDR2 reads SYGVKD. V dropped 6 bases and J dropped 7 bases, with 6 bases sitting between them. The CDR3 has 11 residues. CDR3 in amino acids: CAISPFGELFF. As DNA, the CDR3 is TGTGCCATCAGCCCGTTCGGGGAGCTGTTTTTT.

J is TRBJ1-1 and V is TRBV24-1, with TRBD1 as a possible D gene (6 bases). The germline V gene encodes CDR1 KGHDR and CDR2 SFDVKD. Trimming stripped 5 bases from V and 0 bases from J, with 12 bases between. The CDR3 spans 15 residues. The chain's CDR3 is CATSAKQGVNTEAFF. The CDR3 nucleotides are TGTGCCACCAGTGCCAAACAGGGTGTGAACACTGAAGCTTTCTTT.

CDR3 nucleotide sequence: TGCAGTGCTCTTTCAGGGAACGAGCAGTACTTC. Translation: CSALSGNEQYF. V gene TRBV20-1 combines with J gene TRBJ2-7, with a weak D call TRBD1 (5 bases). Trimming removed 5 bases at V and 5 bases at J, with 10 bases between. The CDR3 sequence is 11 residues long. The germline V gene encodes CDR1 DFQATT and CDR2 SNEGSKA (reference sequence).

The rearrangement joins TRBV5-1 to TRBJ2-1; 8 bases line up with TRBD2. Germline V gives CDR1 SGHRS, CDR2 YFSETQ. This CDR3 has 17 residues. With V trimmed by 0 bases and J by 8 bases, 13 bases remained unmatched. CDR3 sequence (DNA): TGCGCCAGCAGCTTGGTGGCTAGCGGGCCCCTAAGCTATGAGCAGTTCTTC. Its protein product is CASSLVASGPLSYEQFF.

The chain is built from TRBV24-1 and TRBJ1-6; 9 bases agree with TRBD1. The germline gives CDR1 KGHDR, CDR2 SFDVKD. The J segment lost 6 bases and the V segment lost 9 bases, leaving 2 bases of the junction unmatched. The CDR3 contains 13 residues. CDR3 residues: CATRDRANSPLHF. CDR3 in DNA: TGTGCCACCCGGGACAGGGCTAATTCACCCCTCCACTTT.